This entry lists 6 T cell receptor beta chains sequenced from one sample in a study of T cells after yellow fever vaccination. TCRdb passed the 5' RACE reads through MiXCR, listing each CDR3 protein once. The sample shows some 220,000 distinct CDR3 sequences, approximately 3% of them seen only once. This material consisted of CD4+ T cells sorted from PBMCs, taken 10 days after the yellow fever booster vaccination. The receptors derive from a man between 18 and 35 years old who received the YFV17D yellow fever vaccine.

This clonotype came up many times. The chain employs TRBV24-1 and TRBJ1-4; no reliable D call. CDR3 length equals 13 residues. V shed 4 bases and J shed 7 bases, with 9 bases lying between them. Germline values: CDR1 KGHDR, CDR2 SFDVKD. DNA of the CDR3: TGTGCCACCAGTGACCCTTCTTCTGAAAAACTGTTTTTT. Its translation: CATSDPSSEKLFF.

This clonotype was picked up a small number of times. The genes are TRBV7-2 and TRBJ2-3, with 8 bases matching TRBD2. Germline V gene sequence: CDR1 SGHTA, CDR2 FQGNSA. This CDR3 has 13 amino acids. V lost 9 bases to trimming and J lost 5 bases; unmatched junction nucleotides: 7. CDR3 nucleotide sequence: TGTGCCAGTCGGTCGGGGGGGGGAGATACGCAGTATTTT. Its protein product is CASRSGGGDTQYF.

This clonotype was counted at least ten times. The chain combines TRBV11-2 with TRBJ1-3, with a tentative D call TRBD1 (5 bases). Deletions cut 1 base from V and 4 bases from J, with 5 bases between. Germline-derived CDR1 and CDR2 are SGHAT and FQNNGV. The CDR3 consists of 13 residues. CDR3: CASSLGQGNTIYF. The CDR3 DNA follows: TGTGCCAGCAGCTTAGGACAGGGAAACACCATATATTTT.

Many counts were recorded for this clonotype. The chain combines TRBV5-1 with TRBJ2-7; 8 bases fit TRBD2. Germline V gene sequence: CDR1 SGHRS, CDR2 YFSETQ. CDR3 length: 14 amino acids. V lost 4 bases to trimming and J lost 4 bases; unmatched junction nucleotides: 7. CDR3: CASSPVSSGYEQYF. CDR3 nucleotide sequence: TGCGCCAGCAGCCCGGTCTCTAGCGGGTACGAGCAGTACTTC.

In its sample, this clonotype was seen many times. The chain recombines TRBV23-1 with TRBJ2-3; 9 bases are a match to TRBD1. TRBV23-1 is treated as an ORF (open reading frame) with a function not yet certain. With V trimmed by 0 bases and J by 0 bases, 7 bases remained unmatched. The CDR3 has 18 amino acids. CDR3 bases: TGCGCCAGCAGTCAATCGGGGGACAGGGTGGGTAGCACAGATACGCAGTATTTT. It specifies CASSQSGDRVGSTDTQYF.

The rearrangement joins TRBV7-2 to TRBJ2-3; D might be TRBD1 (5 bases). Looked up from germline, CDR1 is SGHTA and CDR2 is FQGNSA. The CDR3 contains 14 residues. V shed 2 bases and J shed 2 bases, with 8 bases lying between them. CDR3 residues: CASSLYRNTDTQYF. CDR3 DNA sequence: TGTGCCAGCAGCTTATACAGGAACACAGATACGCAGTATTTT.